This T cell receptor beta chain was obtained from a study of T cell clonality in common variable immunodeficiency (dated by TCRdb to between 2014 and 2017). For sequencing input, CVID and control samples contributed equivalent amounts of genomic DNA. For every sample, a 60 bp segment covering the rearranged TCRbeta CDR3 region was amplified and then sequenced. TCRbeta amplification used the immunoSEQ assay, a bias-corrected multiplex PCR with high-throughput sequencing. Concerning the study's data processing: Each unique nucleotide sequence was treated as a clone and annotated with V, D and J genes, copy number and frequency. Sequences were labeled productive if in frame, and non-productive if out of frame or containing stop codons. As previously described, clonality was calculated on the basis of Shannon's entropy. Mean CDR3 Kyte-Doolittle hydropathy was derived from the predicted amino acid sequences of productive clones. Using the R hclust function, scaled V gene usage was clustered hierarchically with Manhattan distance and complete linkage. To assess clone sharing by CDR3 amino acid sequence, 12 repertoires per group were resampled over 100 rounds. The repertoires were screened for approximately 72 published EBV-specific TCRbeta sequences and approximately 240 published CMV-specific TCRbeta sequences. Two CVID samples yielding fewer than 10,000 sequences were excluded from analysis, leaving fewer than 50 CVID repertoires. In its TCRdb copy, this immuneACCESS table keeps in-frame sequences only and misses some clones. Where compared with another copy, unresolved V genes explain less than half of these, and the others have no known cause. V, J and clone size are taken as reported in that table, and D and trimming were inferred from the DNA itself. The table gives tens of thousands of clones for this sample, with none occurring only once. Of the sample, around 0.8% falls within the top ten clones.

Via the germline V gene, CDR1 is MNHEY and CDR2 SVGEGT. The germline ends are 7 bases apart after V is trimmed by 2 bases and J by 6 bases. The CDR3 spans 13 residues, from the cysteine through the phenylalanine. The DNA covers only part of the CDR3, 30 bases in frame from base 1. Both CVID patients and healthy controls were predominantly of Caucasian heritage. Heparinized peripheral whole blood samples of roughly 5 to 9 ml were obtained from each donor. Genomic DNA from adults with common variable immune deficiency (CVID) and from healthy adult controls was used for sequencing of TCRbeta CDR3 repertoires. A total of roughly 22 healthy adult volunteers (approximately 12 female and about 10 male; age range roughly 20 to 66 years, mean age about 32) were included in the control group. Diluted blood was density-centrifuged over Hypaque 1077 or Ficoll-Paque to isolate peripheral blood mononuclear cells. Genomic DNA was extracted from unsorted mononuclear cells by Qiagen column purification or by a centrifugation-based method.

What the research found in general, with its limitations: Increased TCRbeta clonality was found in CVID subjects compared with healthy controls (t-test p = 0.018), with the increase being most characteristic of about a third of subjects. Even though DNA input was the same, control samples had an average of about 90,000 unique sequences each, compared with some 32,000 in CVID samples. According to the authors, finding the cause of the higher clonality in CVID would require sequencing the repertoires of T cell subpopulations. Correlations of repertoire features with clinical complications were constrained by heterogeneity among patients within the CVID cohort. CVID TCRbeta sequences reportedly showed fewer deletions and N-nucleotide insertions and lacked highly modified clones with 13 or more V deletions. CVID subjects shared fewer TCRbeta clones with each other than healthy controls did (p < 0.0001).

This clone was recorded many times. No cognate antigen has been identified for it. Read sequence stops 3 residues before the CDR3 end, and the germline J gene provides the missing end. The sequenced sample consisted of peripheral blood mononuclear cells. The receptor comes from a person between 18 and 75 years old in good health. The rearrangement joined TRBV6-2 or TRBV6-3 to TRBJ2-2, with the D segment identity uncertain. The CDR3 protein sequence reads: CASSYPGSGELFF. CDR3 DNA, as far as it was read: TGTGCCAGCAGTTACCCCGGGTCCGGGGAG.